This T cell receptor beta chain was recovered during a study of blood T cells in healthy people across ages. Across the study: About one barcoded beta molecule per two T cells was captured by template switching.

Collection of approximately 9.3 milliliters of peripheral blood was performed for each donor. Primers used in a second PCR of about 7 to 12 cycles were a sample-barcoded 5' primer and a J-beta primer mix. Every cDNA molecule bore a tag from a template-switch adaptor containing 12 random nucleotides. TCRdb analysed the 5' RACE reads with MiXCR anew, one entry per CDR3 protein. The table shows 850,000 to 1,000,000 distinct CDR3 sequences, with 45% to 60% occurring only once. A remark on this clonotype: The antigen remains unidentified.

Study results and limitations: PBMCs went unsorted, and a conclusive naive versus antigen-experienced comparison was therefore prevented.

Looked up from germline, CDR1 is SGHTA and CDR2 is FQGNSA. The V segment lost 5 bases and the J segment 1 base; nucleotides outside the gene matches: 5. The CDR3 contains 15 residues. V usage is TRBV7-2 and J usage is TRBJ2-7, with 10 bases lining up with TRBD1. The clonotype comes from a woman in her sixties in good health. The sequenced material came from blood. Here the CDR3 reads CASSRSGQGSYEQYF. DNA of the CDR3: TGTGCCAGCAGCCGATCGGGACAGGGGTCCTACGAGCAGTACTTC. Looking up the rest from reference TRBV7-2 and TRBJ2-7 gives the full variable domain: GAGVSQSPSNKVTEKGKDVELRCDPISGHTALYWYRQSLGQGLEFLIYFQGNSAPDKSGLPSDRFSAERTGGSVSTLTIQRTQQEDSAVYLCASSRSGQGSYEQYFGPGTRLTVT.